The TCR beta chain described here comes from a study of OX40 agonist ivuxolimab in advanced cancers. Turning to the study itself: Subjects had a mean age of 60 years, with a range of roughly 23 to 79; more than 70% were male. There were three patients with partial responses, one having hepatocellular carcinoma and two cutaneous melanoma.

Between the trimmed V and J ends, which lost 7 bases and 5 bases, there was a span of 16 bases. Germline CDR1 reads SNHLY; CDR2 reads FYNNEI. CDR3 size: 14 residues. Measured with immunoSEQ multiplex PCR; TCRdb has only the in-frame clones, and not every one. The table lists tens of thousands of clones, around four fifths of them singletons. Prior autoimmune disease or systemic immunosuppression barred patients. The chain combines TRBV2 with TRBJ2-3; the D is unclear. This receptor was identified in an adult with an advanced solid tumor such as melanoma, head and neck, liver or kidney cancer. This sample comprised CD4+ or CD8+ T cells sorted from blood, obtained in a trial of the OX40 agonist ivuxolimab. The CDR3 here is CASIEGLTRDTQYF. In DNA form, the CDR3 reads TGTGCCAGCATAGAAGGCCTAACGAGAGATACGCAGTATTTT.